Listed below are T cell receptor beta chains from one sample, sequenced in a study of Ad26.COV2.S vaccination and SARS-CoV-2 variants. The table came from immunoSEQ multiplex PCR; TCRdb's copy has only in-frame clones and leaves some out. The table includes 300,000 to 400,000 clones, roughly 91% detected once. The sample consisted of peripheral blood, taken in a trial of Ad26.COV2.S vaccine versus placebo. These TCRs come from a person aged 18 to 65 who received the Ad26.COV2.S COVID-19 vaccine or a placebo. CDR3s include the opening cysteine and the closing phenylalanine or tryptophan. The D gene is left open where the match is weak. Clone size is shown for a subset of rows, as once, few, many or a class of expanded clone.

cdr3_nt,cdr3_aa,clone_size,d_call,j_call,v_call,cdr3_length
TGTGCCAGCACAACATCAGGGGGCCTCGGGGCAGATACGCAGTATTTT,CASTTSGGLGADTQYF,once,TRBD1,TRBJ2-3,TRBV7-6,16
TGTGCCAGCCTAATCGAGTTATCCAAGTACTTC,CASLIELSKYF,NA,NA,TRBJ2-7,TRBV2,11
TGTGCCAGCAGCCCCGCCGCCGGGACAGGGTGGGCCTACGAGCAGTACTTC,CASSPAAGTGWAYEQYF,NA,TRBD1,TRBJ2-7,TRBV9,17
TGCAGTGCTAGCAGGGAAAAACTGTTTTTT,CSASREKLFF,NA,NA,TRBJ1-4,TRBV20-1,10
TGTGCCAGCTCACCCCTGACAGGGGGTCAGCCCCAGCATTTT,CASSPLTGGQPQHF,NA,TRBD1,TRBJ1-5,TRBV18,14
TGTGCCAGCAGCTCGCGATGGAGCTCCTATAATTCACCCCTCCACTTT,CASSSRWSSYNSPLHF,NA,NA,TRBJ1-6,TRBV7-2,16
TGCGCCAGCAGCCAGAGCGCCTACGAGCAGTACTTC,CASSQSAYEQYF,NA,NA,TRBJ2-7,TRBV4-1,12
TGTGCCAGCAGCCCATCTTTACCCGGGGTCTCTCGTATGAACACTGAAGCTTTCTTT,CASSPSLPGVSRMNTEAFF,NA,NA,TRBJ1-1,TRBV3-1/TRBV3-2,19
TGCGCCAGCAGCCCTCCCGCGGCTAGCGGGGGGCCTCGTACGCAGTATTTT,CASSPPAASGGPRTQYF,NA,TRBD2,TRBJ2-3,TRBV4-1,17
TGTGCCAGCAGCATAAGGGGAGGGGGTAATGAAAAACTGTTTTTT,CASSIRGGGNEKLFF,NA,NA,TRBJ1-4,TRBV7-2,15
TGTGCCAGTAGTATAGGGGCCAGCGGGGGGGATACGCAGTATTTT,CASSIGASGGDTQYF,NA,TRBD2,TRBJ2-3,TRBV19,15
TGCAGCGTGGGCCCTGGCAGGGGGCAAGAGACCCAGTACTTC,CSVGPGRGQETQYF,NA,TRBD1,TRBJ2-5,TRBV29-1,14
TGTGCCAGCAGCTCGATAGGGGGAGAAATGAACACTGAAGCTTTCTTT,CASSSIGGEMNTEAFF,NA,NA,TRBJ1-1,TRBV7-2,16
TGTGCCAGCAGTCCACTAGGACAGCCCCAGCATTTT,CASSPLGQPQHF,NA,NA,TRBJ1-5,TRBV12-3/TRBV12-4,12
TGTGCCAGCAGAGGACAGCGCTACAATGAGCAGTTCTTC,CASRGQRYNEQFF,NA,NA,TRBJ2-1,TRBV2,13
TGTGCCATCAGTGAACCCGGGACGTTAACCTACGAGCAGTACTTC,CAISEPGTLTYEQYF,NA,NA,TRBJ2-7,TRBV10-3,15
TGTGCCAGCAGCCAAGATGCGGTAGTGTCAGAGGCGCAGTACTTC,CASSQDAVVSEAQYF,NA,NA,TRBJ2-7,TRBV3-1/TRBV3-2,15
TGTGCCAGCAGCCAAGATTACAATCAGCCCCAGCATTTT,CASSQDYNQPQHF,NA,NA,TRBJ1-5,TRBV3-1/TRBV3-2,13
TGCGCCAGCAGCCCCAGGGGGCAGAACTATGGCTACACCTTC,CASSPRGQNYGYTF,NA,TRBD1,TRBJ1-2,TRBV4-3,14
TGTGCCACCAGCAGCTTTCCCTGGGGCCGAGAGACCCAGTACTTC,CATSSFPWGRETQYF,NA,NA,TRBJ2-5,TRBV15,15
TGTGCCAGCAGCCAGCAAGCTAGCGGAGTCACCTACGAGCAGTACTTC,CASSQQASGVTYEQYF,NA,TRBD2,TRBJ2-7,TRBV3-1/TRBV3-2,16
TGTGCCAGCAGCCGAGGACGTGGAAATTCACCCCTCCACTTT,CASSRGRGNSPLHF,many,NA,TRBJ1-6,TRBV9,14
TGTGCCAGTAGTATAATAGGGGGGGGCAATCAGCCCCAGCATTTT,CASSIIGGGNQPQHF,NA,NA,TRBJ1-5,TRBV19,15
TGTGCCAGCAGCGCCGGGACAGGGCCCTCCGAGCAGTACTTC,CASSAGTGPSEQYF,NA,TRBD1,TRBJ2-7,TRBV9,14
TGCGCCAGCAGCTTGGGGGCGGACAGCACAGATACGCAGTATTTT,CASSLGADSTDTQYF,NA,NA,TRBJ2-3,TRBV5-1,15
TGTGCCAGCAGCTTAACAGGGGGCCGGGACACCGGGGAGCTGTTTTTT,CASSLTGGRDTGELFF,NA,TRBD1,TRBJ2-2,TRBV7-2,16
TGTGCCAGCAGCTTAGGACAGAGATATGGCTACACCTTC,CASSLGQRYGYTF,NA,NA,TRBJ1-2,TRBV7-3,13
TGTGCCAGCAGCCAAAGCGACAGAACCGGGGAGCTGTTTTTT,CASSQSDRTGELFF,NA,NA,TRBJ2-2,TRBV3-1/TRBV3-2,14
TGTGCCAGTACAGGACTAGCGGGGGTTGATGAGCAGTTCTTC,CASTGLAGVDEQFF,NA,TRBD2,TRBJ2-1,TRBV19,14
TGTGCCATCAGTGAGTCAAGCGCCACGGGCACCGGGGAGCTGTTTTTT,CAISESSATGTGELFF,NA,NA,TRBJ2-2,TRBV10-3,16
TGTGCCAGTAGTATCGTTAGCGGGGGTGTGGATACGCAGTATTTT,CASSIVSGGVDTQYF,NA,TRBD2,TRBJ2-3,TRBV19,15
TGTGCCAGCAGCGTAGCTGTCTCGCGAATCCTGGATGAGCAGTTCTTC,CASSVAVSRILDEQFF,NA,NA,TRBJ2-1,TRBV9,16
TGTGCCAGCAGTTACATGGGAGGGTCGAACACCGGGGAGCTGTTTTTT,CASSYMGGSNTGELFF,NA,TRBD2,TRBJ2-2,TRBV6-2/TRBV6-3,16
TGTGCAAGTCGCTTAGCGGCCCCAGACAGGGAAAGGCCCCTCCAAGAGACCCAGTACTTC,CASRLAAPDRERPLQETQYF,NA,NA,TRBJ2-5,TRBV12-2,20
TGTGCCAGCAGGGGAGACTACTCACCCTACGAGCAGTACTTC,CASRGDYSPYEQYF,NA,NA,TRBJ2-7,TRBV2,14
TGTGCCAGCAGCCAAGGGATCCACTTTGGGGCAGGGACGGGCGAGCAGTACTTC,CASSQGIHFGAGTGEQYF,once,NA,TRBJ2-7,TRBV3-1/TRBV3-2,18
TGTGCCAGCAGCTTCTACTTGGAGGCCCAATCCCTCCACTTT,CASSFYLEAQSLHF,NA,NA,TRBJ1-6,TRBV5-6,14
TGTGCCAGCTCACCTCGGACAGGGGGCCCTGGCTACACCTTC,CASSPRTGGPGYTF,NA,TRBD1,TRBJ1-2,TRBV18,14
TGTGCCAGCAGTCCGGGGACAGGGGGTTGGGAGACCCAGTACTTC,CASSPGTGGWETQYF,NA,TRBD1,TRBJ2-5,TRBV28,15
TGTGCCAGCAGCTTGCGGGGAAACAATGAGCAGTTCTTC,CASSLRGNNEQFF,NA,NA,TRBJ2-1,TRBV5-4,13
TGCGCCAGCAGCTCGGACAGCGGGAATTCACCCCTCCACTTT,CASSSDSGNSPLHF,NA,NA,TRBJ1-6,TRBV5-1,14
TGTGCCAGCAGCTTAGAGTTGGGGCGCCAAGAGACCCAGTACTTC,CASSLELGRQETQYF,NA,NA,TRBJ2-5,TRBV7-6,15
TGTGCCAGCAGTTATGGGAACACTGAAGCTTTCTTT,CASSYGNTEAFF,NA,NA,TRBJ1-1,TRBV12-3/TRBV12-4,12
TGTGCCAGCAGTCGCCCCGGGACAGAAACCTACGAGCAGTACTTC,CASSRPGTETYEQYF,many,TRBD1,TRBJ2-7,TRBV6-6,15
TGTGCCAGCAGTTACCCGGACAAGGATGGCTACACCTTC,CASSYPDKDGYTF,NA,NA,TRBJ1-2,TRBV6-6,13
TGTGCCTGGAGTAGGTCTACGGGGCCGACGGCGAACACTGAAGCTTTCTTT,CAWSRSTGPTANTEAFF,NA,NA,TRBJ1-1,TRBV30,17
TGTGCCAGCAGCTCGACCGGACAGGGAAGTGAGACCCAGTACTTC,CASSSTGQGSETQYF,NA,TRBD1,TRBJ2-5,TRBV11-3,15
TGTGCCAGCAGTCCCCCCGGGACAGGGTCCTATAATTCACCCCTCCACTTT,CASSPPGTGSYNSPLHF,once,TRBD1,TRBJ1-6,TRBV28,17
TGTGCCAGCATTTGGGGCAGGGACTATGGCTACACCTTC,CASIWGRDYGYTF,NA,NA,TRBJ1-2,TRBV2,13
TGCAGTGCTAGGCAGGGGGAGACCCAGTACTTC,CSARQGETQYF,NA,NA,TRBJ2-5,TRBV20-1,11
TGTGCCAGCAGCTTAGATGGTATCGCCTACGAGCAGTACTTC,CASSLDGIAYEQYF,NA,NA,TRBJ2-7,TRBV7-2,14
TGTGCCAGCAGCCAAGGTGGGACAGGGGTGGAAAAACTGTTTTTT,CASSQGGTGVEKLFF,NA,TRBD1,TRBJ1-4,TRBV14,15
TGTGCCAGCAGTTACTCAACGGCGACTGGAAACACCATATATTTT,CASSYSTATGNTIYF,NA,NA,TRBJ1-3,TRBV6-6,15